This note documents a single T cell receptor (beta chain) sequence. Antigen unknown. This sample is drawn from a study of CD8 T cells in ankylosing spondylitis. Germline values: CDR1 ENHRY, CDR2 SYGVKD. V lost 10 bases, J lost 6 bases, and 13 bases lay in between. The CDR3 totals 11 residues. TCR beta libraries were made by quantitative 5'-RACE with molecular barcodes. TCRdb used MiXCR to reprocess the 5' RACE reads, holding one entry per CDR3 protein. The sample has 200,000 to 250,000 distinct CDR3 sequences; approximately 30% are singletons. The study, taken as a whole, reports: Certain motif variants had earlier appeared in reactive arthritis synovial fluid and blood.

This sequence joins TRBV10-3 and TRBJ2-7; no clear D. This TCR was sampled from a male donor with ankylosing spondylitis or in good health (not recorded which). The sequenced material came from blood, either unsorted or a sorted T cell fraction (not recorded which). This chain's CDR3 is CASAWTSEQYF. The CDR3 nucleotides are TGTGCCAGCGCCTGGACCTCCGAGCAGTACTTC.